The 14 T cell receptor beta chains presented below share a single source sample, sequenced in a study of CD8 T cells in Susac syndrome. The RNA input was roughly 0.45 to 1 ug, and it was reverse transcribed with random hexamers. TCRdb used MiXCR to reprocess the immunoSEQ multiplex PCR reads, holding one entry per CDR3 protein. Of some 260,000 distinct CDR3 sequences listed, 85% are singletons. Specimen: CD8+ T cells from PBMCs. Receptors were obtained from a human donor with multiple sclerosis.

The chain has TRBV4-1 and TRBJ2-5; 7 nucleotides align to TRBD2. This CDR3 comprises 16 residues. The V gene's germline CDR1 is MGHRA and CDR2 YSYEKL. Trimming cost V 4 bases and J 1 base; bases outside gene matches: 9. Here the CDR3 DNA reads TGCGCCAGCAGCCCCCAAGGACTAGACCCCCAAGAGACCCAGTACTTC. Amino acid sequence: CASSPQGLDPQETQYF.

The CDR3, as DNA: TGTGCCAGCAGTCGTACAGGGGTCGGCTATGGCTACACCTTC. Translation: CASSRTGVGYGYTF. J is TRBJ1-2 and V is TRBV12-3 or TRBV12-4; 7 bases match TRBD1. The CDR3 consists of 14 residues. V lost 5 bases and J lost 4; bases outside the gene matches: 7.

The V and J genes are TRBV4-2 and TRBJ2-1, with 10 bases fitting TRBD1. Germline CDR1 and CDR2: LGHNA and YNFKEQ. The CDR3 is made up of 16 amino acids. J gave up 5 bases and V 0 bases, and 4 bases lay outside the gene matches. CDR3 sequence reads: CASSQDGTGEDNEQFF. As DNA, the CDR3 is TGTGCCAGCAGCCAAGACGGGACAGGGGAGGACAATGAGCAGTTCTTC.

In DNA, the CDR3 is TGTGCCAGCAGTTTTAGTCTTTACAATGAGCAGTTCTTC. It translates to CASSFSLYNEQFF. This chain uses TRBV27 with TRBJ2-1; D is ambiguous. Germline V lookup: CDR1 MNHEY, CDR2 SMNVEV (reference sequence). The CDR3 is made up of 13 amino acids. V shed 3 bases and J shed 4 bases, with 7 bases lying between them.

V is TRBV4-1 and J is TRBJ2-7; a weak D match, TRBD2 (5 bases). The CDR3 sequence is 16 residues long. The V gene lost 0 bases and the J gene lost 2 bases, with 14 bases spanning the gap. The germline gives CDR1 MGHRA, CDR2 YSYEKL. CDR3 sequence reads: CASSQDHSGGAYEQYF. The CDR3, as DNA: TGCGCCAGCAGCCAAGATCACAGCGGAGGAGCCTACGAGCAGTACTTC.

V is TRBV25-1 and J is TRBJ1-1, with a tentative D call TRBD1 (6 bases). The V gene's germline CDR1 is MGHDK and CDR2 SYGVNS. Trimming left V 0 bases short and J 1 base short, with 18 bases between. There are 18 residues in the CDR3. CDR3 DNA sequence: TGTGCCAGCAGTGAATATGGGGGCGGGAGCTTTCAGAACACTGAAGCTTTCTTT. This codes for CASSEYGGGSFQNTEAFF.

The CDR3 protein is CASSLWRRRDQPQHF. The CDR3 DNA reads TGTGCCAGCAGTTTATGGCGCAGGAGAGATCAGCCCCAGCATTTT. The J gene is TRBJ1-5, the V gene TRBV28, with D unclear. This CDR3 has 15 residues. CDR1 MDHEN and CDR2 SYDVKM come from the germline V gene. With 0 bases removed from V and 5 bases from J, the gap between germline ends came to 11 bases.

This rearrangement joins TRBV11-2 to TRBJ2-1; D call uncertain. V was cut by 0 bases and J by 8 bases, with 8 bases left in between. Germline V gene data show CDR1 as SGHAT and CDR2 as FQNNGV. This CDR3 region has 13 residues. CDR3 in amino acids: CASSLELADEQFF. The CDR3 DNA reads as TGTGCCAGCAGCTTAGAGTTAGCAGATGAGCAGTTCTTC. Full variable domain (outside the CDR3, taken from reference TRBV11-2 and TRBJ2-1): EAGVAQSPRYKIIEKRQSVAFWCNPISGHATLYWYQQILGQGPKLLIQFQNNGVVDDSQLPKDRFSAERLKGVDSTLKIQPAKLEDSAVYLCASSLELADEQFFGPGTRLTVL.

The chain couples TRBV27 to TRBJ2-1; possible D gene TRBD2, 6 bases. The ends were cut back, 7 bases at V and 3 bases at J, with 10 bases in the middle. The germline CDR1 and CDR2 sequences are MNHEY and SMNVEV (reference sequence). The CDR3 is made up of 13 amino acids. CDR3 region: CASNPGGYNEQFF. The CDR3 bases are TGTGCCAGCAACCCCGGGGGCTACAATGAGCAGTTCTTC.

V and J are TRBV27 and TRBJ2-7; D is unresolved. CDR1 is MNHEY and CDR2 is SMNVEV in the germline V gene (reference sequence). V lost 5 bases to trimming and J lost 5 bases, with 13 bases between them. This CDR3 contains 13 residues. This CDR3 reads CASSPAKWDEQYF. The CDR3 bases are TGTGCCAGCAGTCCAGCTAAGTGGGACGAGCAGTACTTC.

This chain joins TRBV24-1 and TRBJ2-2; D unclear. Germline V lookup: CDR1 KGHDR, CDR2 SFDVKD. V lost 1 base to trimming and J lost 6 bases, with 5 bases between them. The CDR3 extends over 13 amino acids. In DNA form, the CDR3 reads TGTGCCACCAGTGATTTAGAGGCCGGGGAGCTGTTTTTT. As protein: CATSDLEAGELFF.

The chain couples TRBV7-9 to TRBJ2-6; D gene ambiguous. The CDR3 has 15 residues. The germline V and J ends were trimmed by 7 bases and 0 bases, with 10 bases remaining between them. Germline assignment: CDR1 SEHNR and CDR2 FQNEAQ (reference sequence). The CDR3 loop is CASTITGSGANVLTF. As DNA, the CDR3 is TGTGCCAGCACCATTACCGGCTCTGGGGCCAACGTCCTGACTTTC.

V is TRBV7-8 and J is TRBJ1-5; D gene ambiguous. This CDR3 spans 16 amino acids. Germline values: CDR1 SGHVS, CDR2 FQNEAQ. The V end was cut by 0 bases, the J end by 0 bases, with 9 bases between. The CDR3 nucleotides read TGTGCCAGCAGCTTAGCCGGACGGGCTAGCAATCAGCCCCAGCATTTT. Protein product: CASSLAGRASNQPQHF.

J is TRBJ2-7 and V is TRBV6-1; D tentatively fits TRBD1 or TRBD2 (6 bases each). Germline lookup yields CDR1 MNHNS and CDR2 SASEGT. The CDR3 runs 17 residues. Trimming removed 8 bases from V and 6 bases from J, with 29 bases in between. The chain's CDR3 is CASPPLFLGGKLCEQYF. The CDR3 nucleotides read TGTGCCAGCCCCCCACTGTTCCTAGGGGGGAAGTTATGCGAGCAGTACTTC.